This is a list of T cell receptor beta chains from one sample in a study of shared clonotypes between healthy human individuals. Clones were read by immunoSEQ multiplex PCR, and TCRdb kept only the in-frame ones, dropping some. The table lists about 2.1 million clones, over 85% of them singletons. Source material: naive CD8+ T cells from PBMCs. The source of these receptors is a man younger than 35 in good health. Some clones in this sample may be carry-over from other donors' samples. Each CDR3 is given with its conserved first and last residue. A D gene is named only where the DNA matches it firmly. For some rows the clone size is stated as once, few or many, or as a class when expanded; others skip it.

NA	TRBV5-6	TRBJ2-1	NA	TGTGCCAGCAGCTTGGACTTTCTTAAACCCTACAATGAGCAGTTCTTC	CASSLDFLKPYNEQFF
NA	TRBV5-4	TRBJ2-1	TRBD1	TGTGCCAGCACCGGGACAGATCTCTACAATGAGCAGTTCTTC	CASTGTDLYNEQFF
once	TRBV5-4	TRBJ2-3	TRBD2	TGTGCCAGCAGCTTGGGACTAGCGGGTTCGGATACGCAGTATTTT	CASSLGLAGSDTQYF
NA	TRBV28	TRBJ2-7	TRBD2	TGTGCCAGCAGTTTATTGGGGCTAGCGGGAGACGAGCAGTACTTC	CASSLLGLAGDEQYF
NA	TRBV19	TRBJ1-1	NA	TGTGCCAGTAGTATAGGCAGAAACACTGAAGCTTTCTTT	CASSIGRNTEAFF
once	TRBV27	TRBJ2-1	TRBD2	TGTGCCAGCACCCAACCAGGACTAGCTCTCAATGAGCAGTTCTTC	CASTQPGLALNEQFF
NA	TRBV19	TRBJ1-2	TRBD1	TGTGCCAGTAGAGAGACAGGGGAATATGGCTACACCTTC	CASRETGEYGYTF
few	TRBV27	TRBJ1-1	NA	TGTGCCAGCAGTTCCCGGCGGGGGGCCACTGAAGCTTTCTTT	CASSSRRGATEAFF
NA	TRBV11-3	TRBJ1-1	NA	TGTGCCAGCAGCCTCGAGCGGGATAACGAAGCTTTCTTT	CASSLERDNEAFF
NA	TRBV29-1	TRBJ2-1	NA	TGCAGCGTTGAAGTCGGGCCGCAGAGCTCCTACAATGAGCAGTTCTTC	CSVEVGPQSSYNEQFF
NA	TRBV9	TRBJ2-1	NA	TGTGCCAGTGGAACTGGTGAGCAGTTCTTC	CASGTGEQFF
few	TRBV5-4	TRBJ1-2	NA	TGTGCCAGCAGCTTGGACAGATCTACTAACTATGGCTACACCTTC	CASSLDRSTNYGYTF
NA	TRBV6-5	TRBJ1-2	NA	TGTGCCAGCAGTTACCAGGAGGGACCACTCTTACTTTTTTTC	CASSYQEGPLLLFF
few	TRBV27	TRBJ2-1	NA	TGTGCCAGCAGTTTAAGGAGCTCCTACAATGAGCAGTTCTTC	CASSLRSSYNEQFF
NA	TRBV11-2	TRBJ1-1	NA	TGTGCCAGCAGCTCCGCTGAAGCTTTCTTT	CASSSAEAFF
NA	TRBV5-1	TRBJ2-1	NA	TGCGCCAGCAGCCCCCTAAGGGGGAGTGAGCAGTTCTTC	CASSPLRGSEQFF
NA	TRBV29-1	TRBJ2-5	TRBD2	TGCAGCGTTGAAGAGAGGCTAGCGGTCCGGGAGACCCAGTACTTC	CSVEERLAVRETQYF
few	TRBV29-1	TRBJ1-1	NA	TGCAGCGTGACCCCAGTCAACACTGAAGCTTTCTTT	CSVTPVNTEAFF
NA	TRBV19	TRBJ2-6	NA	TGTGCCAGTAGCCGCCCGGACTCTGGGGCCAACGTCCTGACTTTC	CASSRPDSGANVLTF
NA	TRBV28	TRBJ1-1	TRBD1	TGTGCCAGCAGCCTAAATTCAGGGGGGCTCACTGAAGCTTTCTTT	CASSLNSGGLTEAFF
NA	TRBV2	TRBJ2-5	NA	TGTGCCAGCAGTGAAGCACCAGGGGTTCTCCAAGAGACCCAGTACTTC	CASSEAPGVLQETQYF
NA	TRBV6-9	TRBJ1-2	TRBD1	TGTGCCAGCAGTTCCACGACAGGGGGCTCCTATGGCTACACCTTC	CASSSTTGGSYGYTF
NA	TRBV9	TRBJ1-2	NA	TGTGCCAGCAGCGTAGGGGTGGTTTTAGCTAACTATGGCTACACCTTC	CASSVGVVLANYGYTF
NA	TRBV15	TRBJ1-1	NA	TGTGCCACCCGTTATTCCGACGGAAACACTGAAGCTTTCTTT	CATRYSDGNTEAFF
NA	TRBV19	TRBJ1-1	TRBD1	TGTGCCAGTAGTTCCCGGGACAGGGTCATATTGGACACTGAAGCTTTCTTT	CASSSRDRVILDTEAFF
NA	TRBV6-1	TRBJ2-7	TRBD1	TGTGCCAGCAGTGAACCTCGACCCTCCGGGACAGGGCAATACGAGCAGTACTTC	CASSEPRPSGTGQYEQYF
NA	TRBV4-1	TRBJ2-7	NA	TGCGCCAGCAGCCTTAGGGGACTGCAGACCTACGAGCAGTACTTC	CASSLRGLQTYEQYF
NA	TRBV5-4	TRBJ1-4	TRBD1	TGTGCCAGCAGCTTCGGACAGGGGGCTGGTCGTGAAAAACTGTTTTTT	CASSFGQGAGREKLFF
NA	TRBV7-8	TRBJ1-1	NA	TGTGCCAGCAGCCCTCATCGACAGGTTGGGGGGAACACTGAAGCTTTCTTT	CASSPHRQVGGNTEAFF
NA	TRBV19	TRBJ1-4	NA	TGTGCCAGTAGTATCCGGGAGGTAAATGAAAAACTGTTTTTT	CASSIREVNEKLFF
NA	TRBV21-1	TRBJ1-4	NA	TGTGCCAGCAGCAAAGCCGAGACAGGGGGCCACCCACCGGCATCAACTAATGAAAAACTGTTTTTT	CASSKAETGGHPPASTNEKLFF
NA	TRBV6-5	TRBJ2-5	NA	TGTGCCAGCAGTTTCCTGGGACTTGCGGAGACCCAGTACTTC	CASSFLGLAETQYF
NA	TRBV5-5	TRBJ2-7	NA	TGTGCCAGCAGCCTCACCTACGAGCAGTACTTC	CASSLTYEQYF
NA	TRBV19	TRBJ2-1	NA	TGTGCCAGTAGTTGGTCGGGGTACAATGAGCAGTTCTTC	CASSWSGYNEQFF
NA	TRBV28	TRBJ2-3	TRBD2	TGTGCCAGCAGTCTCGCGGGAGGGACATATACGCAGTATTTT	CASSLAGGTYTQYF
NA	TRBV7-9	TRBJ2-7	NA	TGTGCCAGCAGCTCCTTTGACAGCTCGCCCTCCTACGAGCAGTACTTC	CASSSFDSSPSYEQYF
NA	TRBV7-9	TRBJ2-2	NA	TGTGCCAGCAGCGGCCGTTTCGACCGGGAGCTGTTTTTT	CASSGRFDRELFF
NA	TRBV28	TRBJ2-3	NA	TGTGCCAGCAGTCTAGGGAGAGTGACAGATACGCAGTATTTT	CASSLGRVTDTQYF
NA	TRBV28	TRBJ1-5	TRBD1	TGTGCCAGCAGCACGGGACAGGGCTTCAATCAGCCCCAGCATTTT	CASSTGQGFNQPQHF
NA	TRBV15	TRBJ1-2	NA	TGTGCCACCAGCAGGGCAGGGAACTTACACTATGGCTACACCTTC	CATSRAGNLHYGYTF
NA	TRBV19	TRBJ2-3	TRBD2	TGTGCCAGTAGCCCAGGACTAGCGGGATTTCCGGCAGATACGCAGTATTTT	CASSPGLAGFPADTQYF
NA	TRBV9	TRBJ2-1	TRBD2	TGTGCCAGCAGCGAAGCGGGAGAGCAGTTCTTC	CASSEAGEQFF
NA	TRBV9	TRBJ2-7	TRBD2	TGTGCCAGCAGCGAAACTTCGGCGGGAGGTCTCAACGAGCAGTACTTC	CASSETSAGGLNEQYF
NA	TRBV4-1	TRBJ1-2	NA	TGCGCCAGCAGCCAACAGGGCTACTATGGCTACACCTTC	CASSQQGYYGYTF
NA	TRBV27	TRBJ1-2	NA	TGTGCCAGCAGTTTATCCGCCGGCGTCGACCCTAGCTATGGCTACACCTTC	CASSLSAGVDPSYGYTF
NA	TRBV21-1	TRBJ2-3	NA	TGTGCCAGCAGCCGGGCGTTGGGGAGGGGCTTGAGGCCAGATACGCAGTATTTT	CASSRALGRGLRPDTQYF
NA	TRBV7-9	TRBJ2-7	NA	TGTGCCAGCAGCTTAGCCTCGGGTACCTCCTACGAGCAGTACTTC	CASSLASGTSYEQYF
NA	TRBV19	TRBJ1-1	NA	TGTGCCAGTAACTCAGGACTGAACACTGAAGCTTTCTTT	CASNSGLNTEAFF
NA	TRBV29-1	TRBJ2-2	TRBD2	TGCAGCGTCCTGGGACTAGCGGGAGTGGCCGGGGAGCTGTTTTTT	CSVLGLAGVAGELFF
NA	TRBV4-3	TRBJ2-5	NA	TGCGCCAGCAGCCAAGTTTTGGCTAGTAAAGAGACCCAGTACTTC	CASSQVLASKETQYF
NA	TRBV9	TRBJ2-7	NA	TGTGCCAGCAGCGTAGGGGGGGACAAATATTACGAGCAGTACTTC	CASSVGGDKYYEQYF
NA	TRBV21-1	TRBJ1-1	NA	TGTGCCAGCAGCAAAGACCGGACAGGGGGGAACACTGAAGCTTTCTTT	CASSKDRTGGNTEAFF
NA	TRBV19	TRBJ1-1	NA	TGTGCCAGTAGTCCAATCAGGGTATCAAACACTGAAGCTTTCTTT	CASSPIRVSNTEAFF
NA	TRBV13	TRBJ2-7	NA	TGTGCCAGCAGCCTCCTTGGGCGGGACGGTTCCTACGAGCAGTACTTC	CASSLLGRDGSYEQYF
once	TRBV11-2	TRBJ1-3	TRBD1	TGTGCCAGCAGCCCCACCCTACTGGACAGGTACTCTGGAAACACCATATATTTT	CASSPTLLDRYSGNTIYF